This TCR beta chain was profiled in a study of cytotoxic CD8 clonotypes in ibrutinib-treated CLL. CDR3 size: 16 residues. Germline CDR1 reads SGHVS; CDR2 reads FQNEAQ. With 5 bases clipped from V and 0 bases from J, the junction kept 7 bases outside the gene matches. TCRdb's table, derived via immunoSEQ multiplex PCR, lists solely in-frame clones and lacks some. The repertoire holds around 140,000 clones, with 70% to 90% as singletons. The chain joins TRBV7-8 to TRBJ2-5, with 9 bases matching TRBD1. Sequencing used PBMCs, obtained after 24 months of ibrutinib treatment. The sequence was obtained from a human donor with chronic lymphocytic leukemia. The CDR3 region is CASSKNRGLYQETQYF. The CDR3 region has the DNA TGTGCCAGCAGCAAGAACAGGGGGCTCTACCAAGAGACCCAGTACTTC.